This T cell receptor (beta chain) was obtained from a study of T cell responses to AZD1222 COVID-19 vaccine. Method: immunoSEQ multiplex PCR; TCRdb's copy keeps in-frame clones and lacks some. The data contain approximately 180,000 clones, 70% to 90% of them singletons. Study results and limitations: White British people made up most donors, females outnumbered males, and clonal diversity was possibly underestimated. Unmutated variant regions reportedly attract nearly half of all spike-specific TCRs.

The V and J ends lost 7 bases and 3 bases respectively, with 7 bases between them. The CDR3 is 11 residues long. Germline CDR1 is KGHSH and CDR2 is LQKENI. To note about this clone: Its antigen remains unknown.

The chain is built from TRBV18 and TRBJ2-7; D call uncertain. Here the sequenced sample was peripheral blood, taken 28 days after the second AZD1222 dose. This TCR came from an adult who received the AZD1222 COVID-19 vaccine. CDR3 residues: CASFQGYEQYF. CDR3 nucleotides: TGTGCCAGCTTCCAAGGCTACGAGCAGTACTTC.